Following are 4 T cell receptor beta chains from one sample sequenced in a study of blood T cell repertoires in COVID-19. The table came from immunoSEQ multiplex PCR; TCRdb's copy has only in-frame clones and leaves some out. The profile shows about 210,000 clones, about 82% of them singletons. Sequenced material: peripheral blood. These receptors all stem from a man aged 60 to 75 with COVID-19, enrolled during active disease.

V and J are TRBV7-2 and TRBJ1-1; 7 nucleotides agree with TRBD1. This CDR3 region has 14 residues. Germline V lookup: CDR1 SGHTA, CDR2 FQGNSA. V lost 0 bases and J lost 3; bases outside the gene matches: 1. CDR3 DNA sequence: TGTGCCAGCAGCTTAGCAGGGGGCCACACTGAAGCTTTCTTT. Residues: CASSLAGGHTEAFF. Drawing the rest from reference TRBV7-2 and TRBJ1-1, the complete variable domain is GAGVSQSPSNKVTEKGKDVELRCDPISGHTALYWYRQSLGQGLEFLIYFQGNSAPDKSGLPSDRFSAERTGGSVSTLTIQRTQQEDSAVYLCASSLAGGHTEAFFGQGTRLTVV.

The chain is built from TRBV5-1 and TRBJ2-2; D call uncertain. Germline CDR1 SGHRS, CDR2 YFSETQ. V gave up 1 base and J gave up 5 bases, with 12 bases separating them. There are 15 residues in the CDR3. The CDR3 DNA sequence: TGCGCCAGCAGCTTGCCCCGGAGTGAGACCGGGGAGCTGTTTTTT. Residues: CASSLPRSETGELFF.

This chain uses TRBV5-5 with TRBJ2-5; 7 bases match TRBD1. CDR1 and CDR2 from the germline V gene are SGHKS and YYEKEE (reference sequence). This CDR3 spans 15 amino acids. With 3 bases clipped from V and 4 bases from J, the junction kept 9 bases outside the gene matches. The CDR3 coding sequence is TGTGCCAGCAGCTCCCAGGCCCAGGGGGTAGAGACCCAGTACTTC. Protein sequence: CASSSQAQGVETQYF.

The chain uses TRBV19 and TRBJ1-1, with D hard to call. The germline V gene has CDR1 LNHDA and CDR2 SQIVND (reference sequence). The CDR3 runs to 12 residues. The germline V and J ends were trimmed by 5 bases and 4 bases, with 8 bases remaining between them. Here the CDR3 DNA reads TGTGCCAGTAGTCTAGGGAGCACTGAAGCTTTCTTT. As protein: CASSLGSTEAFF.